What follows describes a single T cell receptor beta chain. Germline V CDR1 and CDR2: SGHTA, FQGNSA. The J segment lost 9 bases and the V segment lost 5 bases, leaving 13 bases of the junction unmatched. The CDR3 length is 15 residues. The data originate from a study of shared clonotypes between healthy human individuals. Profiling relied on immunoSEQ multiplex PCR, and the TCRdb table lists in-frame clones only, not all of them. Found here are 2 million to 2.5 million clones, 95% of them singletons; the top ten hold 0.1% to 0.15%. The receptor comes from a man younger than 30 in good health. The chain couples TRBV7-2 to TRBJ2-1; 7 positions agree with TRBD2. Material for sequencing was naive CD4+ T cells sorted from blood. The subset: CD45RA+ positively selected. The CDR3 region has the DNA TGTGCCAGCAGCCCGGCCCCCTCCTCGGGGGGTGAGCAGTTCTTC. This sequence encodes CASSPAPSSGGEQFF.